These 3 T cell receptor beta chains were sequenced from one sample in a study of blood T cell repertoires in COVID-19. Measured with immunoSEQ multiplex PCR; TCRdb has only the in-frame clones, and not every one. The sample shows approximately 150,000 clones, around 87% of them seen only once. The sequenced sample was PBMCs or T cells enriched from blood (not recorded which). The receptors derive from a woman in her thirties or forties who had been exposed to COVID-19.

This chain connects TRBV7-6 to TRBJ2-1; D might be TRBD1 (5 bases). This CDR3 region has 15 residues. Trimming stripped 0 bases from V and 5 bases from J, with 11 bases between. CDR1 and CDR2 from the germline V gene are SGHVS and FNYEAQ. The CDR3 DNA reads TGTGCCAGCAGCTTAGCCTACAGGCAGGACAATGAGCAGTTCTTC. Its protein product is CASSLAYRQDNEQFF. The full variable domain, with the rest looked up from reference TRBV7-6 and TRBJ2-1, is GAGVSQSPRYKVTKRGQDVALRCDPISGHVSLYWYRQALGQGPEFLTYFNYEAQQDKSGLPNDRFSAERPEGSISTLTIQRTEQRDSAMYRCASSLAYRQDNEQFFGPGTRLTVL.

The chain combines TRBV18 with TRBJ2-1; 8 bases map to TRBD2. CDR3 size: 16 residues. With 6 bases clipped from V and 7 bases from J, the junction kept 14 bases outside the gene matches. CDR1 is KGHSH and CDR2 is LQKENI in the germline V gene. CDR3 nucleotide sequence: TGTGCCAGCTCTCGGGAGGGGACGGGTGTAGAGAATGAGCAGTTCTTC. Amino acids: CASSREGTGVENEQFF.

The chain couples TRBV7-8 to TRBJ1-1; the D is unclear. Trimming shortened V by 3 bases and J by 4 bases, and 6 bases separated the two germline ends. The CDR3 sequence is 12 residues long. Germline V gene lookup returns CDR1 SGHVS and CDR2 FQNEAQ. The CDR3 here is CASSLGSTEAFF. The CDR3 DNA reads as TGTGCCAGCAGCTTGGGGAGCACTGAAGCTTTCTTT.